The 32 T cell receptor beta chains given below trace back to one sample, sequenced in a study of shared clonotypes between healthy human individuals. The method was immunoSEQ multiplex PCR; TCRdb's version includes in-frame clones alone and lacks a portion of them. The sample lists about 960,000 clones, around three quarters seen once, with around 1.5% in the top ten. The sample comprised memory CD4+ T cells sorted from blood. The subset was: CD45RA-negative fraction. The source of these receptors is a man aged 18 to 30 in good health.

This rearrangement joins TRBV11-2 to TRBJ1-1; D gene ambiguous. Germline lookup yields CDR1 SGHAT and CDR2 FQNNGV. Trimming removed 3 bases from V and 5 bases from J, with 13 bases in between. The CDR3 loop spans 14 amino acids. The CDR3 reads CASSLLEAVTEAFF. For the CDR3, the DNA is TGTGCCAGCAGCTTGCTAGAGGCTGTTACTGAAGCTTTCTTT.

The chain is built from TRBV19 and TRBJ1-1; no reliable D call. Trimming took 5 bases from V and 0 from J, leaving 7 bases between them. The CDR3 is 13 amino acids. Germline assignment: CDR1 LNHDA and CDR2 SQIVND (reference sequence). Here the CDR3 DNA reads TGTGCCAGTAGTCAGTCGTTGAACACTGAAGCTTTCTTT. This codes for CASSQSLNTEAFF.

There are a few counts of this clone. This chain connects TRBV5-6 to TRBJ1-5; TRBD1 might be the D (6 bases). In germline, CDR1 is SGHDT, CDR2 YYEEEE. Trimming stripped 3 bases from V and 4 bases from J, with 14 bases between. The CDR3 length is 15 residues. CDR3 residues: CASSSTGPLNQPQHF. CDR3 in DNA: TGTGCCAGCAGCTCCACAGGGCCCCTTAATCAGCCCCAGCATTTT.

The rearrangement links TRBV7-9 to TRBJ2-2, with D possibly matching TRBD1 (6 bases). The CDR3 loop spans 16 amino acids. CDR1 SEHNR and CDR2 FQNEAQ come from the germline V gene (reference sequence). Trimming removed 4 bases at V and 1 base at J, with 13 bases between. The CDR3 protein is CASSSIGRGNTGELFF. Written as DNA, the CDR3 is TGTGCCAGCAGCTCAATCGGCAGGGGGAACACCGGGGAGCTGTTTTTT.

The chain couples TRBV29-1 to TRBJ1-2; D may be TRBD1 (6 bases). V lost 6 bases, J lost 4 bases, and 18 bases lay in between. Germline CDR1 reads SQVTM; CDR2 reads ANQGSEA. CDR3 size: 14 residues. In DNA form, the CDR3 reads TGCAGCGTCTCTATTGGTGGGGGCGTCTATGGCTACACCTTC. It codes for CSVSIGGGVYGYTF. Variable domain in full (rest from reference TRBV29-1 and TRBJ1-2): SAVISQKPSRDICQRGTSLTIQCQVDSQVTMMFWYRQQPGQSLTLIATANQGSEATYESGFVIDKFPISRPNLTFSTLTVSNMSPEDSSIYLCSVSIGGGVYGYTFGSGTRLTVV.

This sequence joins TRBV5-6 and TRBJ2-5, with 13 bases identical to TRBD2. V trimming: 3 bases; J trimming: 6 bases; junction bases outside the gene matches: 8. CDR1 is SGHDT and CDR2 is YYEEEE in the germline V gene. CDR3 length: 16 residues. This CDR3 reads CASSSIGLAGVKTQYF. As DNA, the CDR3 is TGTGCCAGCAGCTCCATCGGACTAGCGGGAGTTAAGACCCAGTACTTC. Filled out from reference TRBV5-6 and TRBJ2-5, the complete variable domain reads DAGVTQSPTHLIKTRGQQVTLRCSPKSGHDTVSWYQQALGQGPQFIFQYYEEEERQRGNFPDRFSGHQFPNYSSELNVNALLLGDSALYLCASSSIGLAGVKTQYFGPGTRLLVL.

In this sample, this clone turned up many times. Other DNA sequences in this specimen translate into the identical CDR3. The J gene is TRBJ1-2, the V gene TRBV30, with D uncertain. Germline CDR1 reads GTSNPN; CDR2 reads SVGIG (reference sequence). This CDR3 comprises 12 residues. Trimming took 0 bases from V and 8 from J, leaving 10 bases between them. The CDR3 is CAWSVTAGGYTF. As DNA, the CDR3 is TGTGCCTGGAGTGTCACGGCTGGGGGCTACACCTTC.

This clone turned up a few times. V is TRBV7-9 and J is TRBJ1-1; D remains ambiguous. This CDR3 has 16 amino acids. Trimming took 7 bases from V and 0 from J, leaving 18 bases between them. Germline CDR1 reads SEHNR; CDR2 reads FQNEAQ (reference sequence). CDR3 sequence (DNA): TGTGCCAGCACCCGATTAACGGTGAACATGAACACTGAAGCTTTCTTT. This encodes CASTRLTVNMNTEAFF. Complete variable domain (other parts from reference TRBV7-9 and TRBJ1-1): DTGVSQNPRHKITKRGQNVTFRCDPISEHNRLYWYRQTLGQGPEFLTYFQNEAQLEKSRLLSDRFSAERPKGSFSTLEIQRTEQGDSAMYLCASTRLTVNMNTEAFFGQGTRLTVV.

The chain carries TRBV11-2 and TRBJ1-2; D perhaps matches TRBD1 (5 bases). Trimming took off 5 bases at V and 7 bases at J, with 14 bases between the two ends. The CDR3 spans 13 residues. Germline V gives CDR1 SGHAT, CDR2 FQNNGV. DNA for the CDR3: TGTGCCAGCAGCATGGGACTTAGGGTTGGCTACACCTTC. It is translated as CASSMGLRVGYTF.

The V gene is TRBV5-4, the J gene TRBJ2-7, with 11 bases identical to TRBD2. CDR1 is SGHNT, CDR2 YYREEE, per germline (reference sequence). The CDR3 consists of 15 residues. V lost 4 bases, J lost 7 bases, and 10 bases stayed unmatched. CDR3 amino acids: CASSLRLAGFEEQYF. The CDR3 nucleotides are TGTGCCAGCAGCCTGAGACTAGCGGGGTTTGAGGAGCAGTACTTC.

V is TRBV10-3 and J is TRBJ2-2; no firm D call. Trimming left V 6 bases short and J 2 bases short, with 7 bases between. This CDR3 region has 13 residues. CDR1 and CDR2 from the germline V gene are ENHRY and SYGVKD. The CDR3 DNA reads TGTGCCATCAGGGACGGAAACACCGGGGAGCTGTTTTTT. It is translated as CAIRDGNTGELFF.

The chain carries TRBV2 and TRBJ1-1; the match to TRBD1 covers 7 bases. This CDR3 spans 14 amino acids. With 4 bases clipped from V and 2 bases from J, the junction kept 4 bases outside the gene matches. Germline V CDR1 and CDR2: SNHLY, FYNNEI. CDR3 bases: TGTGCCAGCAGTGCCCGGGACAGAAACACTGAAGCTTTCTTT. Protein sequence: CASSARDRNTEAFF.

The CDR3 nucleotides are TGTGCCAGCAGTTCAGGGGGTGGATACACAGATACGCAGTATTTT. This sequence encodes CASSSGGGYTDTQYF. V gene TRBV6-6 combines with J gene TRBJ2-3; 7 bases align to TRBD1. The CDR3 length is 15 residues. The germline gives CDR1 MNHNY, CDR2 SVGAGI (reference sequence). The V and J ends lost 4 bases and 2 bases, in that order; junction bases with no gene match: 6.

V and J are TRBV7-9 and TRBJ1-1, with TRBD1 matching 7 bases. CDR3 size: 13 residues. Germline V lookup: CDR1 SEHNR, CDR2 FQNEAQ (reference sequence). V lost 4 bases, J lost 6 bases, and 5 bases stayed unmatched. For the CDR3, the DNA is TGTGCCAGCAGCTACCGACAGGGCGCTGAAGCTTTCTTT. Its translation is CASSYRQGAEAFF.

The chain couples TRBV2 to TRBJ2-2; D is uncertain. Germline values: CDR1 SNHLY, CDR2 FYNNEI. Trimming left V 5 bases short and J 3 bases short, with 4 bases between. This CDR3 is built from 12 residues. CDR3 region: CASSRYTGELFF. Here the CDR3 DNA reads TGTGCCAGCAGTCGGTACACCGGGGAGCTGTTTTTT.

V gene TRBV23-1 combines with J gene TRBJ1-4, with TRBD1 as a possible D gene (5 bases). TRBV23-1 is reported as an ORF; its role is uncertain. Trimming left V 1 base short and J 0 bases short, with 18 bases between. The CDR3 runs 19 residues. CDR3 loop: CASSQWDPRDSTTNEKLFF. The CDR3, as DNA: TGCGCCAGCAGTCAATGGGACCCCCGGGACTCTACAACTAATGAAAAACTGTTTTTT.

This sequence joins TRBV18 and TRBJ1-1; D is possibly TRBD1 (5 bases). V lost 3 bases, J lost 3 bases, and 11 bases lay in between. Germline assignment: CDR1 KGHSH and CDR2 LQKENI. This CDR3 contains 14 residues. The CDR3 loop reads CASSPSGSDTEAFF. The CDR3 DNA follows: TGTGCCAGCTCACCTTCAGGGAGTGACACTGAAGCTTTCTTT.

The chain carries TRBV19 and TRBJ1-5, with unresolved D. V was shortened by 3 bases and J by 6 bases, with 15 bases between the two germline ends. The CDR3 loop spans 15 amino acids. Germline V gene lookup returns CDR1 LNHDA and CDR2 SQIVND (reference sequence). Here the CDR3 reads CASSIGLAGTQPQHF. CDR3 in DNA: TGTGCCAGTAGTATCGGTTTGGCGGGTACTCAGCCCCAGCATTTT.

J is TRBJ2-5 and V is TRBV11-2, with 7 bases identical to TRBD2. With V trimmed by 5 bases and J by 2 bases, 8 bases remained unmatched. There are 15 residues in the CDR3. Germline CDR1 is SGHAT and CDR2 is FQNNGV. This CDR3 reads CASSPGDYFQETQYF. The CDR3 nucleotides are TGTGCCAGCAGCCCGGGGGACTACTTTCAAGAGACCCAGTACTTC.

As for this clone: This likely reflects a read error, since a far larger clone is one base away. The CDR3 region is CASSQGLAGTDTQYF. The CDR3 bases are TGTGCCAGCAGCCAAGGACTAGCGGGCACAGATACGCAGTATTTT. The rearrangement joins TRBV14 to TRBJ2-3; 9 positions match TRBD2. Looked up from germline, CDR1 is SGHDN and CDR2 is FVKESK. The CDR3 sequence is 15 residues long. Trimming removed 1 base from V and 1 base from J; junction bases left unmatched: 0.

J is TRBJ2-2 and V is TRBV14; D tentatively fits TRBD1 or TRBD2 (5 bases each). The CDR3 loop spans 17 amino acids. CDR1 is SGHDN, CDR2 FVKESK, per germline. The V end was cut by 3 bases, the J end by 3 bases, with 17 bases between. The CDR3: CASSQGDVELYTGELFF. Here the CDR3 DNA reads TGTGCCAGCAGCCAGGGGGACGTTGAGCTTTACACCGGGGAGCTGTTTTTT.

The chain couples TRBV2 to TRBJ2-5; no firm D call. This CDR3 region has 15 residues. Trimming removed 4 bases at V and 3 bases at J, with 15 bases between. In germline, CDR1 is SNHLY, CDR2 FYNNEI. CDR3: CASSGIRLVEETQYF. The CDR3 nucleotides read TGTGCCAGCAGTGGGATCAGGCTAGTTGAAGAGACCCAGTACTTC.

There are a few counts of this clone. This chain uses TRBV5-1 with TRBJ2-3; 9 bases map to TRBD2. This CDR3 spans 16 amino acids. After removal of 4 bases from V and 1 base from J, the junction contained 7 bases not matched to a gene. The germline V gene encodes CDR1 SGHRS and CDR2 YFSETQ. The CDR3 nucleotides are TGCGCCAGCAGCCGGATTATAGCGGGGGGCACAGATACGCAGTATTTT. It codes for CASSRIIAGGTDTQYF.

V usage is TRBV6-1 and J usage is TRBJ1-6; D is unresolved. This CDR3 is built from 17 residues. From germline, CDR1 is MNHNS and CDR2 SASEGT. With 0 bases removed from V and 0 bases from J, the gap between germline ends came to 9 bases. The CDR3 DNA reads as TGTGCCAGCAGTGAAGCCCGGTGGAGCTCCTATAATTCACCCCTCCACTTT. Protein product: CASSEARWSSYNSPLHF.

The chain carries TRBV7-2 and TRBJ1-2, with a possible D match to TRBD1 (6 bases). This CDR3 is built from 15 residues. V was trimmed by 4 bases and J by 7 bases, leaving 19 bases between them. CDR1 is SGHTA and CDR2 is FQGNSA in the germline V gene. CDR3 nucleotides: TGTGCCAGCAGCTCCTACAGGGCCTCTCAGGGTGGCTACACCTTC. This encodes CASSSYRASQGGYTF.

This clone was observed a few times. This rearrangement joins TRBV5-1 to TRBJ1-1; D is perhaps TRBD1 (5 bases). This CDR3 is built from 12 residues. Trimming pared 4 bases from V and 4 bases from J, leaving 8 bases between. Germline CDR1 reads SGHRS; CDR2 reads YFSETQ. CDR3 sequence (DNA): TGCGCCAGCAGCACAGGCGGCACTGAAGCTTTCTTT. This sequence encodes CASSTGGTEAFF.

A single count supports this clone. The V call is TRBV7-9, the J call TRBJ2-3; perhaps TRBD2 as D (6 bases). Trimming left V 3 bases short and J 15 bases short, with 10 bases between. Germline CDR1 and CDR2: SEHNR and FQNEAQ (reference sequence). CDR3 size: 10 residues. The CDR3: CASSLRDLYF. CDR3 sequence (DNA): TGTGCCAGCAGCTTGCGGGATTTATATTTT.

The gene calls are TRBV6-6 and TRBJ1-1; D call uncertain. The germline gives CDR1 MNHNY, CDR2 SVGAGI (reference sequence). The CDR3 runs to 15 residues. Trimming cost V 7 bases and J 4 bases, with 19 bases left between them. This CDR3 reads CASTHWGERGTEAFF. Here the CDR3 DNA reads TGTGCCAGCACTCACTGGGGTGAACGGGGCACTGAAGCTTTCTTT.

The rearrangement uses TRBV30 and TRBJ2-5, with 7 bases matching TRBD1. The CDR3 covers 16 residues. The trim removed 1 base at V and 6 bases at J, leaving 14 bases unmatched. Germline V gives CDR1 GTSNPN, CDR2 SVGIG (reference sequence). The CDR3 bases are TGTGCCTGGAGTGGGAACCAACAGGGGTTGGGGAAGACCCAGTACTTC. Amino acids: CAWSGNQQGLGKTQYF.

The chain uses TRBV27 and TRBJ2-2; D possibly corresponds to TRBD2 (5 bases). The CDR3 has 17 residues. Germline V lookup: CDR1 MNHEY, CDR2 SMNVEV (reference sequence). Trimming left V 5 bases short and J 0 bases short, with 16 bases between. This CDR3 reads CASSRSGSLTNTGELFF. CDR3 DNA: TGTGCCAGCAGTAGGTCGGGATCCCTTACGAACACCGGGGAGCTGTTTTTT.

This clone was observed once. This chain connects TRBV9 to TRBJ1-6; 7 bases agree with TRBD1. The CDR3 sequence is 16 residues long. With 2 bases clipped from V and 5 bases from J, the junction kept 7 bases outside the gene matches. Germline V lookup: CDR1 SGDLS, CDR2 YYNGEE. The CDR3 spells CASSVGTGVDNSPLHF. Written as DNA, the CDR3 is TGTGCCAGCAGCGTCGGAACAGGGGTAGATAATTCACCCCTCCACTTT.

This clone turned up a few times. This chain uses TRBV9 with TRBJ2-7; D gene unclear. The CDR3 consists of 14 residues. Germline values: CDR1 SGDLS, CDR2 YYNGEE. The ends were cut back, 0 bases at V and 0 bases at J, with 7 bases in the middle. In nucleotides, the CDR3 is TGTGCCAGCAGCGTAGCAAGGAACTCCTACGAGCAGTACTTC. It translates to CASSVARNSYEQYF.